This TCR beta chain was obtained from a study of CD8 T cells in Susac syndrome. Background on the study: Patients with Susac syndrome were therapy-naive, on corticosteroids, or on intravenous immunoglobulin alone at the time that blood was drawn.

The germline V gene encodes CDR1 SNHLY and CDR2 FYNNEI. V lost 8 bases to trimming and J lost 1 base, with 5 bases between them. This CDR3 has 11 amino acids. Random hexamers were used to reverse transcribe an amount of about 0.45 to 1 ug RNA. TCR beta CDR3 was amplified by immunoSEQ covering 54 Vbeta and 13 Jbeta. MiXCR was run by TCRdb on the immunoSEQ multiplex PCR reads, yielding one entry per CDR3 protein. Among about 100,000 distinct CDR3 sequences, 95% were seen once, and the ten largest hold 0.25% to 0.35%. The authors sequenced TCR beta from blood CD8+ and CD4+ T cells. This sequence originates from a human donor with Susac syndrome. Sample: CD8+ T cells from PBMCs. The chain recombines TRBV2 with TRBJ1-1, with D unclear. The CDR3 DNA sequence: TGTGCCAGCGTGGGGAACACTGAAGCTTTCTTT. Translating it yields CASVGNTEAFF.